Each of the 10 T cell receptor beta chains below was sequenced from the same sample in a study of vaccination effects on CD4 cells after COVID-19. Expansion with viral peptide pools was applied to antigen-specific CD4+ T cells by the ViraFEST assay prior to sequencing. With approximately ten days of culture completed, CD4+ T cells were isolated. Of the BNT162b2 and mRNA-1273 vaccines, participants received two doses of one or the other. The antigens of these receptors remain unknown. TCRdb keeps only in-frame clones here, not all; method: immunoSEQ multiplex PCR. Here the sample spans almost 70,000 clones, around two thirds being singletons. The sample consisted of CD4+ T cells from PBMCs cultured with HCoV-229E spike peptides, taken after COVID-19 vaccination. The receptor source for this set is a human donor who received a COVID-19 vaccine.

The chain joins TRBV7-2 to TRBJ1-3, with D uncertain. Germline V CDR1 and CDR2: SGHTA, FQGNSA. Trimming removed 1 base from V and 0 bases from J, with 10 bases in between. This CDR3 region has 16 residues. CDR3 coding DNA: TGTGCCAGCAGCTTAGTGGCCGCAAGCTCTGGAAACACCATATATTTT. Translation gives CASSLVAASSGNTIYF.

This chain links TRBV3-1 (or the pseudogene TRBV3-2) with TRBJ1-3; D gene uncertain. This CDR3 is 13 amino acids long. Trimming removed 0 bases at V and 0 bases at J, with 0 bases between. Germline V gene sequence: CDR1 LGHDT, CDR2 YNNKEL (reference sequence). CDR3 nucleotide sequence: TGTGCCAGCAGCCAAGACTCTGGAAACACCATATATTTT. This sequence encodes CASSQDSGNTIYF.

This clone is a singleton in its sample. The chain recombines TRBV2 with TRBJ2-5, with D maybe TRBD2 (6 bases). CDR3 length: 16 amino acids. Germline V gene data show CDR1 as SNHLY and CDR2 as FYNNEI. V was pared by 4 bases and J by 5 bases, with 20 bases between. CDR3 in DNA: TGTGCCAGCAGTGGCTCTCTTTGGGGGGAAGGGGAGACCCAGTACTTC. This codes for CASSGSLWGEGETQYF.

This clone appeared a single time. The V gene is TRBV28, the J gene TRBJ1-5; no reliable D call. There are 15 residues in the CDR3. V shed 3 bases and J shed 2 bases, with 11 bases lying between them. The germline V gene encodes CDR1 MDHEN and CDR2 SYDVKM. CDR3 nucleotide sequence: TGTGCCAGCAGTTTTAGGTATCTTCGCAATCAGCCCCAGCATTTT. Translation: CASSFRYLRNQPQHF.

V is TRBV5-4 and J is TRBJ2-2; 9 bases line up with TRBD2. The V and J ends lost 0 bases and 2 bases, in that order; junction bases with no gene match: 2. This CDR3 spans 16 amino acids. Germline V gene sequence: CDR1 SGHNT, CDR2 YYREEE (reference sequence). The CDR3, as DNA: TGTGCCAGCAGCTTGGGCGGGGGGGCCAACACCGGGGAGCTGTTTTTT. It yields the protein CASSLGGGANTGELFF.

This chain joins TRBV7-3 and TRBJ1-1; tentative D call: TRBD1 (5 bases). Deletions cut 5 bases from V and 1 base from J, with 8 bases between. Germline values: CDR1 SGHTA, CDR2 FQGTGA. The CDR3 contains 13 residues. The CDR3 DNA reads as TGTGCCAGCAGCCGGGGGGGGAACACTGAAGCTTTCTTT. It is translated as CASSRGGNTEAFF.

The chain uses TRBV6-5 and TRBJ1-5; D is unresolved. Per the germline V gene, CDR1 is MNHEY and CDR2 is SVGAGI. This CDR3 is built from 12 residues. Trimming pared 8 bases from V and 6 bases from J, leaving 11 bases between. Written as DNA, the CDR3 is TGTGCCAGCGGGGAGGGCGGTCAGCCCCAGCATTTT. Its protein is CASGEGGQPQHF.

CDR3 sequence (DNA): TGTGCCAGCAGCTTCGGGGGATATAATTCACCCCTCCACTTT. As protein: CASSFGGYNSPLHF. The chain couples TRBV7-3 to TRBJ1-6, with TRBD1 as a possible D gene (5 bases). Trimming left V 3 bases short and J 4 bases short, with 7 bases between. The CDR3 is made up of 14 amino acids. In germline, CDR1 is SGHTA, CDR2 FQGTGA.

J is TRBJ1-1 and V is TRBV7-2; no firm D call. Trimming stripped 2 bases from V and 3 bases from J, with 1 base between. CDR3 length: 11 amino acids. CDR1 and CDR2 (germline): SGHTA, FQGNSA. CDR3 coding DNA: TGTGCCAGCAGCTTATACACTGAAGCTTTCTTT. It specifies CASSLYTEAFF. Filled out from reference TRBV7-2 and TRBJ1-1, the complete variable domain reads GAGVSQSPSNKVTEKGKDVELRCDPISGHTALYWYRQSLGQGLEFLIYFQGNSAPDKSGLPSDRFSAERTGGSVSTLTIQRTQQEDSAVYLCASSLYTEAFFGQGTRLTVV.

The chain uses TRBV18 and TRBJ2-4; D uncertain. Trimming removed 1 base at V and 4 bases at J, with 8 bases between. Germline lookup yields CDR1 KGHSH and CDR2 LQKENI. The CDR3 extends over 14 amino acids. DNA of the CDR3: TGTGCCAGCTCACCACAGTTGGGAAAAAACATTCAGTACTTC. It is translated as CASSPQLGKNIQYF. The variable domain in full, with the rest retrieved from reference TRBV18 and TRBJ2-4, is NAGVMQNPRHLVRRRGQEARLRCSPMKGHSHVYWYRQLPEEGLKFMVYLQKENIIDESGMPKERFSAEFPKEGPSILRIQQVVRGDSAAYFCASSPQLGKNIQYFGAGTRLSVL.